Reported below is one TCR beta chain. The V gene end was trimmed by 7 bases and the J gene end by 4 bases; junction bases not matched to a gene: 5. This CDR3 comprises 13 residues. As processed by the authors: By means of reference gene primer amplification, nucleated cell counts were estimated. The repertoire was sequenced with immunoSEQ multiplex PCR; TCRdb's copy has only in-frame clones and lacks some. D and trimming come from the DNA, and the V and J calls and clone size come from that table. The sample records over 55,000 clones, 88% being singletons. The record originates from a study of blood T cell repertoires in COVID-19. Study-wide background: Samples taken during acute and convalescent COVID-19 were collected in the United States, Italy and Spain. Sources were T cells, B-cell-depleted T cells, or PBMCs; the material itself was cDNA or gDNA.

The origin of this receptor is a human donor in a cohort sampled during active COVID-19. This chain connects TRBV12-3 or TRBV12-4 to TRBJ2-5, with 8 bases fitting TRBD1. Sequencing was performed on peripheral blood. CDR3 nucleotide sequence: TGTGCCAGCAAGTCAGGACAGGGAGAGACCCAGTACTTC. Translating it yields CASKSGQGETQYF.